This T cell receptor (beta chain) is drawn from a study of neoadjuvant anti-PD-1 for oral cavity cancer. Regarding time point: after neoadjuvant nivolumab, at surgical resection. The CDR3 loop spans 15 amino acids. Trimming cost V 6 bases and J 3 bases, with 15 bases left between them. Germline CDR1 SGHTA, CDR2 FQGNSA. Only in-frame clones appear in the TCRdb table, and some are missing; sequencing was by immunoSEQ multiplex PCR. This table holds more than 7,500 clones, 64% found once. The chain carries TRBV7-2 and TRBJ1-5; D is possibly TRBD1 (6 bases). The input for sequencing was PBMCs, taken after nivolumab (anti-PD-1) treatment. The sequence came from a person aged 35-79 years with oral cavity squamous cell carcinoma. Here the CDR3 reads CASSTDSVNNQPQHF. The CDR3 DNA reads TGTGCCAGCAGTACGGACAGCGTAAACAATCAGCCCCAGCATTTT.